This T cell receptor beta chain was profiled in a study of neurological immune-mediated disorders. TCRdb processed the 5' RACE reads anew with MiXCR; each CDR3 protein has one entry. In the table there are about 38,000 distinct CDR3 sequences, approximately 5% of which are singletons. Looked up from germline, CDR1 is KGHDR and CDR2 is SFDVKD. The CDR3 has 12 amino acids. V gave up 6 bases and J gave up 7 bases, with 11 bases separating them. This clonotype showed up many times. The chain carries TRBV24-1 and TRBJ1-2; possibly TRBD1 for D (5 bases). Material for sequencing was CD4+ T cells from blood. The clonotype was recovered from a man aged 18 to 30 in good health. The CDR3 loop reads CATSPGHGGYTF. For the CDR3, the DNA is TGTGCCACCAGTCCGGGGCATGGTGGCTACACCTTC.